The 22 T cell receptor beta chains below all came from one sample that was sequenced in a study of metastatic and nonmetastatic thyroid tumors (dated by TCRdb to 2020 to 2021). Before undergoing thyroid surgery, none of the patients had been given any kind of treatment. The receptor library was made with PCR. The sequencer listed for this sample is Illumina HiSeq 4000. TCRdb took the public reads, trimmed them with fastp at Q25, ran MiXCR for clone calling and kept in-frame beta chains. Present in this sample are roughly 6,000 clones, roughly 30% of which were seen just once. The top ten clonotypes cover 20% to 25% of the sample. Specimen: tumor tissue. These receptors were collected from a female donor with papillary thyroid cancer or a benign thyroid nodule (not recorded which). Some clones in this sample may be carry-over from other donors' samples.

Of note for this clone: Because it lacks the conserved phenylalanine or tryptophan at the end, this CDR3 is likely a read error. V gene TRBV6-1 combines with J gene TRBJ1-2, with D possibly TRBD1 on 6 matching bases. Germline V CDR1 and CDR2: MNHNS, SASEGT. Trimming took off 9 bases at V and 7 bases at J, with 18 bases between the two ends. The CDR3 covers 13 residues. The CDR3 DNA is TGTGCCAGAGGGCTGGACAGTGGGGCTGGCTACACCCTA. Protein: CARGLDSGAGYTL.

This clone is medium-sized (0.01 to 0.1%) by share. The same CDR3 can be traced to other DNA sequences in this sample. The chain carries TRBV20-1 and TRBJ2-7; TRBD1 aligns across 10 bases. Trimming cost V 6 bases and J 3 bases; bases outside gene matches: 2. Germline V lookup: CDR1 DFQATT, CDR2 SNEGSKA (reference sequence). CDR3 size: 12 residues. The CDR3 DNA sequence: TGCAGTGCCCGGGACAGGGGCTACGAGCAGTACTTC. This translates into CSARDRGYEQYF.

Remarks on this clone: An end of the junction differs from the germline gene, which may be a read error. The V call is TRBV29-1, the J call TRBJ1-1; D gene uncertain. The CDR3 is 14 amino acids. The germline V gene encodes CDR1 SQVTM and CDR2 ANQGSEA. The CDR3 reads CSVAANSGYSAAYF. The DNA of the CDR3 is TGCAGCGTTGCTGCGAATTCGGGCTACAGTGCAGCTTACTTT.

This clone is labeled as medium-sized. The chain couples TRBV5-1 to TRBJ1-2; 10 bases line up with TRBD1. V dropped 4 bases and J dropped 6; count of bases not matched to a gene: 6. This CDR3 is built from 14 residues. Germline V gives CDR1 SGHRS, CDR2 YFSETQ. In DNA, the CDR3 is TGCGCCAGCAGCCCAACCGGGACAGGGGATGGCTACACCTTC. Protein sequence: CASSPTGTGDGYTF.

By frequency in the sample, this clone is medium-sized. The chain joins TRBV28 to TRBJ1-1; D is possibly TRBD1 (6 bases). V lost 10 bases, J lost 5 bases, and 17 bases lay in between. CDR3 size: 13 residues. Germline V gene lookup returns CDR1 MDHEN and CDR2 SYDVKM. The CDR3 region has the DNA TGTGCCACCCAGGGACAAAGAGGGACTGAAGCTTTCTTT. As protein: CATQGQRGTEAFF.

This clone is deemed medium-sized (0.01 to 0.1%). The chain employs TRBV9 and TRBJ2-1, with D tentatively TRBD2 (6 bases). The ends were cut back, 4 bases at V and 0 bases at J, with 17 bases in the middle. Per germline, CDR1 SGDLS and CDR2 YYNGEE. CDR3 size: 17 residues. The CDR3 bases are TGTGCCAGCAGCCCTTTTAGCGGCGACGGCTCCTACAATGAGCAGTTCTTC. Its translation is CASSPFSGDGSYNEQFF.

By share, this clone ranks as medium-sized. This sequence joins TRBV11-2 and TRBJ2-1; 12 nucleotides line up with TRBD2. This CDR3 contains 15 residues. V lost 5 bases to trimming and J lost 4 bases; unmatched junction nucleotides: 3. The germline gives CDR1 SGHAT, CDR2 FQNNGV. The CDR3 DNA reads TGTGCCAGCAGCCCCGGACTAGCGGGATACAATGAGCAGTTCTTC. Translated: CASSPGLAGYNEQFF.

This clone was seen more than once but under ten times. This chain links TRBV6-5 with TRBJ2-5; unclear D gene. CDR3 length equals 15 residues. V lost 0 bases and J 1 base, leaving 9 bases between the germline ends. Germline CDR1 and CDR2: MNHEY and SVGAGI. The CDR3 is CASSYSRQFQETQYF. The DNA of the CDR3 is TGTGCCAGCAGTTACTCGAGGCAGTTCCAAGAGACCCAGTACTTC.

The chain couples TRBV11-2 to TRBJ1-5, with D hard to call. Trimming stripped 3 bases from V and 2 bases from J, with 20 bases between. This CDR3 is built from 18 residues. CDR1 SGHAT and CDR2 FQNNGV come from the germline V gene. The CDR3 nucleotides read TGTGCCAGCAGCTTTAGTACCGTTCCGGGCACCTGCAATCAGCCCCAGCATTTT. Translated, it gives CASSFSTVPGTCNQPQHF.

This clone has just a few counts. The chain is built from TRBV7-2 and TRBJ2-1; D is perhaps TRBD2 (6 bases). CDR1 is SGHTA and CDR2 is FQGNSA in the germline V gene. The V gene lost 5 bases and the J gene lost 9 bases, with 11 bases spanning the gap. The CDR3 has 12 amino acids. The CDR3 region is CASSPLAFEQFF. CDR3 in DNA: TGTGCCAGCAGCCCCCTAGCGTTTGAGCAGTTCTTC.

The V gene is TRBV6-2 or TRBV6-3, the J gene TRBJ1-2; 9 bases agree with TRBD1. With V trimmed by 2 bases and J by 4 bases, 5 bases remained unmatched. Per germline, CDR1 MNHEY and CDR2 SVGEGT. The CDR3 has 15 residues. This CDR3 reads CASSYTGGAGYGYTF. CDR3 nucleotides: TGTGCCAGCAGTTACACAGGGGGCGCGGGCTATGGCTACACCTTC.

V is TRBV27 and J is TRBJ1-2; no firm D call. Germline CDR1 and CDR2: MNHEY and SMNVEV (reference sequence). This CDR3 has 14 amino acids. Trimming removed 2 bases at V and 2 bases at J, with 9 bases between. The CDR3 sequence: CASSLEGGNYGYTF. The CDR3 DNA sequence: TGTGCCAGCAGTTTAGAGGGAGGGAACTATGGCTACACCTTC.

By its share, this clone is medium-sized. The V gene is TRBV11-3, the J gene TRBJ2-1, with TRBD2 matching 7 bases. Germline CDR1 SGHNT, CDR2 YENEEA. The CDR3 totals 14 residues. Unmatched junction bases numbered 8, after V lost 7 bases and J lost 5 bases. The CDR3 region is CASNQGLRDNEQFF. In DNA form, the CDR3 reads TGTGCCAGCAACCAGGGACTAAGAGACAATGAGCAGTTCTTC.

This clone has ten or more counts. The gene calls are TRBV4-2 and TRBJ1-2; D remains unclear. CDR3 length equals 15 residues. The ends were cut back, 2 bases at V and 7 bases at J, with 17 bases in the middle. The germline V gene has CDR1 LGHNA and CDR2 YNFKEQ. DNA for the CDR3: TGTGCCAGCAGCCAACCAGTCGGGGTTTTCGGTGGCTACACCTTC. It translates to CASSQPVGVFGGYTF.

This clone turned up a few times. The chain combines TRBV25-1 with TRBJ2-7; the D gene is possibly TRBD1 (5 bases). From germline, CDR1 is MGHDK and CDR2 SYGVNS. V lost 7 bases to trimming and J lost 3 bases, with 13 bases between them. The CDR3 extends over 13 amino acids. The CDR3 sequence is CASNSPDSYEQYF. The CDR3 bases are TGTGCCAGCAATTCCCCAGACAGCTACGAGCAGTACTTC.

Sample share makes this clone medium-sized. The chain recombines TRBV7-9 with TRBJ1-5, with 7 bases aligning to TRBD1. The CDR3 spans 15 residues. With 8 bases clipped from V and 2 bases from J, the junction kept 9 bases outside the gene matches. The germline gives CDR1 SEHNR, CDR2 FQNEAQ (reference sequence). Here the CDR3 reads CASCRGTAGNQPQHF. In nucleotides, the CDR3 is TGTGCCAGCTGCCGGGGGACAGCGGGCAATCAGCCCCAGCATTTT.

This chain uses TRBV6-2 or TRBV6-3 with TRBJ2-3, with TRBD1 matching over 7 bases. The trim removed 6 bases at V and 3 bases at J, leaving 9 bases unmatched. Germline V CDR1 and CDR2: MNHEY, SVGEGT. The length of the CDR3 is 15 residues. The CDR3 bases are TGTGCCAGCAGCCTCGACAGGGACGGGACAGATACGCAGTATTTT. Encoded protein: CASSLDRDGTDTQYF.

This clone is categorized as medium-sized. The V and J genes are TRBV9 and TRBJ2-1, with TRBD2 matching over 8 bases. V trimming: 3 bases; J trimming: 4 bases; junction bases outside the gene matches: 12. Germline lookup yields CDR1 SGDLS and CDR2 YYNGEE. The CDR3 is made up of 17 amino acids. CDR3 nucleotides: TGTGCCAGCAGCGCGTTTGGCGGGAGGCAGTTGTACAATGAGCAGTTCTTC. This sequence encodes CASSAFGGRQLYNEQFF.

This clone has only a few counts. CDR3 loop: CATSEGTARDTQYF. As DNA, the CDR3 is TGTGCCACCAGTGAAGGGACTGCCAGAGATACGCAGTATTTT. The chain combines TRBV24-1 with TRBJ2-3, with a weak D call TRBD2 (6 bases). Germline V gene lookup returns CDR1 KGHDR and CDR2 SFDVKD. V lost 4 bases to trimming and J lost 5 bases, with 12 bases between them. The CDR3 has 14 amino acids.

The rearrangement uses TRBV6-4 and TRBJ2-1; 10 bases are a match to TRBD2. From germline, CDR1 is MRHNA and CDR2 SNTAGT. The trim removed 2 bases at V and 3 bases at J, leaving 4 bases unmatched. The CDR3 sequence is 16 residues long. CDR3 DNA sequence: TGTGCCAGCAGTGACGGGACTAGCGCTGACTACAATGAGCAGTTCTTC. Protein: CASSDGTSADYNEQFF.

The chain joins TRBV27 to TRBJ1-2; TRBD1 is a possible D gene (6 bases). V was shortened by 0 bases and J by 10 bases, with 15 bases between the two germline ends. Germline CDR1 MNHEY, CDR2 SMNVEV (reference sequence). CDR3 length: 14 residues. This CDR3 is CASSLSSGTRDYTF. The CDR3, as DNA: TGTGCCAGCAGTTTATCCTCCGGGACACGCGACTACACCTTC.

This clone appeared a single time. CDR3 sequence (DNA): TGCAGTGCTAGCGTGGATAGATGGAATGAGCAGTTCTTC. As protein: CSASVDRWNEQFF. This sequence joins TRBV20-1 and TRBJ2-1; D is uncertain. Germline values: CDR1 DFQATT, CDR2 SNEGSKA (reference sequence). This CDR3 spans 13 amino acids. The ends were cut back, 3 bases at V and 7 bases at J, with 13 bases in the middle.